Each of the 17 T cell receptor beta chains below was sequenced from the same sample in a study of blood T cell repertoires in COVID-19. The table came from immunoSEQ multiplex PCR; TCRdb's copy has only in-frame clones and leaves some out. The sample records some 200,000 clones, more than 75% being singletons. The sequencing sample was made of peripheral blood. The receptors stem from a man older than 75 with acute or convalescent COVID-19.

The J gene is TRBJ2-3, the V gene TRBV30; 7 bases are shared with TRBD2. The CDR3 consists of 12 residues. The junction had 4 bases not matched to a gene; V was cut back by 5 bases and J by 5 bases. In germline, CDR1 is GTSNPN, CDR2 SVGIG (reference sequence). CDR3 in amino acids: CAWGDYQDTQYF. CDR3 coding DNA: TGTGCCTGGGGGGACTATCAAGATACGCAGTATTTT.

About this clone: At the DNA level, this CDR3 is encoded by other sequences in the same sample as well. The rearrangement uses TRBV10-3 and TRBJ1-1; 12 bases line up with TRBD1. Germline V lookup: CDR1 ENHRY, CDR2 SYGVKD. The V and J ends lost 6 bases and 1 base, in that order; junction bases with no gene match: 3. This CDR3 comprises 15 residues. CDR3 residues: CAIRPGQGANTEAFF. CDR3 coding DNA: TGTGCCATCAGGCCGGGACAGGGGGCGAACACTGAAGCTTTCTTT.

V usage is TRBV7-2 and J usage is TRBJ2-5, with 9 positions matching TRBD1. Trimming at V came to 5 bases and at J to 5 bases, leaving 9 bases not matched to a gene. The CDR3 spans 15 residues. Germline values: CDR1 SGHTA, CDR2 FQGNSA. CDR3 residues: CASSTGQGELETQYF. As DNA, the CDR3 is TGTGCCAGCAGCACGGGACAGGGAGAATTGGAGACCCAGTACTTC. Complete variable domain (other parts from reference TRBV7-2 and TRBJ2-5): GAGVSQSPSNKVTEKGKDVELRCDPISGHTALYWYRQSLGQGLEFLIYFQGNSAPDKSGLPSDRFSAERTGGSVSTLTIQRTQQEDSAVYLCASSTGQGELETQYFGPGTRLLVL.

The sample holds a few counts of this clone. The J gene is TRBJ2-2, the V gene TRBV9; D perhaps matches TRBD2 (5 bases). V was trimmed by 5 bases and J by 6 bases, leaving 14 bases between them. This CDR3 comprises 14 residues. Germline loops: CDR1 SGDLS, CDR2 YYNGEE. The CDR3 here is CASRGGPNAGELFF. CDR3 nucleotide sequence: TGTGCCAGCAGGGGCGGGCCAAACGCCGGGGAGCTGTTTTTT.

This chain's CDR3 is CASSLWALGQGGGTGELFF. The CDR3 region has the DNA TGTGCCAGCAGTTTATGGGCTCTCGGGCAGGGAGGAGGGACCGGGGAGCTGTTTTTT. The chain carries TRBV28 and TRBJ2-2; D might be TRBD2 (6 bases). The V and J ends lost 0 bases and 5 bases respectively, with 22 bases between them. The CDR3 consists of 19 residues. Germline-derived CDR1 and CDR2 are MDHEN and SYDVKM.

The CDR3, as DNA: TGTGCCAGCAGTTTTGGGGGCCTCACTAATCAGCCCCAGCATTTT. The encoded protein is CASSFGGLTNQPQHF. The rearrangement links TRBV6-2 or TRBV6-3 to TRBJ1-5; D possibly corresponds to TRBD1 (6 bases). Trimming removed 4 bases from V and 4 bases from J, with 14 bases in between. Germline V gene lookup returns CDR1 MNHEY and CDR2 SVGEGT. The length of the CDR3 is 15 residues.

This clone was seen a handful of times. This rearrangement joins TRBV5-4 to TRBJ2-5, with 8 bases that match TRBD1. Germline loops: CDR1 SGHNT, CDR2 YYREEE (reference sequence). The CDR3 runs 15 residues. V gave up 4 bases and J gave up 5 bases; unmatched junction bases: 10. The DNA for the CDR3 is TGTGCCAGCAGCCTAAGGGCAGGGGGCGGTGAGACCCAGTACTTC. Its translation is CASSLRAGGGETQYF.

J is TRBJ1-5 and V is TRBV28; D is unclear. V was pared by 3 bases and J by 2 bases, with 8 bases between. CDR3 size: 14 residues. Germline CDR1 and CDR2: MDHEN and SYDVKM. CDR3 coding DNA: TGTGCCAGCAGTTTCCCGGGTGGCAATCAGCCCCAGCATTTT. It specifies CASSFPGGNQPQHF.

This rearrangement joins TRBV19 to TRBJ2-1, with TRBD2 identical over 10 bases. The CDR3 extends over 15 amino acids. Germline loops: CDR1 LNHDA, CDR2 SQIVND (reference sequence). The junction had 9 bases not matched to a gene; V was cut back by 5 bases and J by 8 bases. The CDR3 region is CASSLPGLARYEQFF. The DNA of the CDR3 is TGTGCCAGTAGTCTCCCGGGACTAGCGAGATATGAGCAGTTCTTC.

The rearrangement links TRBV18 to TRBJ1-2, with 10 bases fitting TRBD1. The junction had 3 bases not matched to a gene; V was cut back by 3 bases and J by 2 bases. The CDR3 loop spans 15 amino acids. CDR1 and CDR2 from the germline V gene are KGHSH and LQKENI. The CDR3 nucleotides read TGTGCCAGCTCACCGCCGGGACAGGGGAACTATGGCTACACCTTC. Its protein product is CASSPPGQGNYGYTF.

This chain links TRBV18 with TRBJ2-5; 7 nucleotides align to TRBD1. V dropped 5 bases and J dropped 0; count of bases not matched to a gene: 3. The CDR3 has 14 residues. CDR1 is KGHSH and CDR2 is LQKENI in the germline V gene. In DNA form, the CDR3 reads TGTGCCAGCTCAGGGGGACAGCACCAAGAGACCCAGTACTTC. Protein sequence: CASSGGQHQETQYF.

The chain carries TRBV6-5 and TRBJ2-7; TRBD2 is a possible D gene (6 bases). This CDR3 spans 16 amino acids. Trimming cost V 4 bases and J 4 bases, with 20 bases left between them. Germline-derived CDR1 and CDR2 are MNHEY and SVGAGI. DNA of the CDR3: TGTGCCAGCAGTTTAGGGGATCCTAGCGCCCAATACGAGCAGTACTTC. Its protein product is CASSLGDPSAQYEQYF.

The rearrangement joins TRBV29-1 to TRBJ2-1; 14 bases are a match to TRBD2. CDR1 is SQVTM and CDR2 is ANQGSEA in the germline V gene. The CDR3 totals 16 residues. J gave up 6 bases and V 6 bases, and 10 bases lay outside the gene matches. The CDR3 DNA sequence: TGCAGCGTAGGCTCCGGGACTAGCGGGAGTAGCAATGAGCAGTTCTTC. Its translation is CSVGSGTSGSSNEQFF.

The chain is built from TRBV27 and TRBJ1-1; 7 positions agree with TRBD1. CDR1 MNHEY and CDR2 SMNVEV come from the germline V gene (reference sequence). The V gene end was trimmed by 8 bases and the J gene end by 7 bases; junction bases not matched to a gene: 13. The CDR3 is made up of 14 amino acids. The CDR3 loop reads CASQLRQGWVEAFF. CDR3 sequence (DNA): TGTGCCAGCCAGCTACGACAGGGATGGGTTGAAGCTTTCTTT.

The V call is TRBV9, the J call TRBJ2-1; 9 nucleotides match TRBD2. After removal of 4 bases from V and 9 bases from J, the junction contained 11 bases not matched to a gene. This CDR3 has 15 residues. Germline CDR1 SGDLS, CDR2 YYNGEE. In nucleotides, the CDR3 is TGTGCCAGCAGCACCCTTACCCTAGCGGGAAGTGAGCAGTTCTTC. Protein sequence: CASSTLTLAGSEQFF.

This chain uses TRBV20-1 with TRBJ2-4, with D maybe TRBD2 (5 bases). Per germline, CDR1 DFQATT and CDR2 SNEGSKA (reference sequence). Trimming removed 3 bases at V and 0 bases at J, with 18 bases between. The CDR3 consists of 17 residues. CDR3 amino acids: CSASLASRRLAKNIQYF. The CDR3 DNA sequence: TGCAGTGCTAGTTTAGCTAGCAGAAGACTAGCCAAAAACATTCAGTACTTC.

The chain is built from TRBV4-2 and TRBJ2-7; tentatively, D is TRBD2 (6 bases). This CDR3 is built from 16 residues. The ends were cut back, 1 base at V and 2 bases at J, with 15 bases in the middle. Germline V gene data show CDR1 as LGHNA and CDR2 as YNFKEQ. The CDR3 spells CASSQVGPGVAYEQYF. The CDR3 DNA is TGTGCCAGCAGCCAAGTTGGACCGGGGGTTGCCTACGAGCAGTACTTC.